The 15 T cell receptor beta chains presented below share a single source sample, sequenced in a study of human T cells and chemical hapten exposure. TCRdb reanalysed the RACE reads using MiXCR and keeps one entry per CDR3 protein. The sample carries 250,000 or so distinct CDR3 sequences, more than 6.5% recorded once. Time point defined: pre-sensitization, week 0. This sample's treatment: therapeutic diphenylcyclopropenone sensitization with weekly scalp DPC. The sequences come from whole blood, collected in connection with sensitization to the hapten diphenylcyclopropenone (DPC). These receptors were collected from a woman between 40 and 55 years old with alopecia areata. Some clones in this sample may be carry-over from other donors' samples.

This clonotype has just a few counts. The V gene is TRBV18, the J gene TRBJ1-5, with D maybe TRBD1 (6 bases). V was shortened by 2 bases and J by 5 bases, with 7 bases between the two germline ends. Germline V gene lookup returns CDR1 KGHSH and CDR2 LQKENI. The CDR3 covers 13 residues. CDR3 protein: CASSPGQYQPQHF. The CDR3 nucleotides read TGTGCCAGCTCACCAGGACAGTATCAGCCCCAGCATTTT.

The chain uses TRBV4-3 and TRBJ1-5; 8 bases are shared with TRBD1. Germline loops: CDR1 LGHNA, CDR2 YSLEER. The junction had 3 bases not matched to a gene; V was cut back by 0 bases and J by 5 bases. The CDR3 loop spans 15 amino acids. The DNA for the CDR3 is TGCGCCAGCAGCCAAGATGGACAGGGCCATCAGCCCCAGCATTTT. Its protein product is CASSQDGQGHQPQHF.

Many counts were recorded for this clonotype. The gene calls are TRBV6-5 and TRBJ1-3; possibly TRBD1 for D (6 bases). Per germline, CDR1 MNHEY and CDR2 SVGAGI. CDR3 size: 15 residues. Trimming took off 7 bases at V and 0 bases at J, with 13 bases between the two ends. This CDR3 is CASINLGGSGNTIYF. The CDR3 DNA sequence: TGTGCCAGCATTAACCTAGGGGGCTCTGGAAACACCATATATTTT.

This clonotype turned up a few times. In DNA form, the CDR3 reads TGTGCCAGCAGCTGGGGACTAGCGGTTACAGATACGCAGTATTTT. This encodes CASSWGLAVTDTQYF. The V and J genes are TRBV7-9 and TRBJ2-3; 11 bases are a match to TRBD2. V shed 4 bases, J shed 3 bases, and the junction held 3 bases outside the gene matches. Germline CDR1 is SEHNR and CDR2 is FQNEAQ (reference sequence). This CDR3 region has 15 residues.

The table lists this clonotype with a few counts. The chain links TRBV4-3 to TRBJ2-2; D remains ambiguous. The ends were cut back, 0 bases at V and 0 bases at J, with 23 bases in the middle. The length of the CDR3 is 21 residues. In germline, CDR1 is LGHNA, CDR2 YSLEER. This CDR3 reads CASSQDRRVNGLLTNTGELFF. The CDR3 coding sequence is TGCGCCAGCAGCCAAGATCGGAGAGTAAATGGGCTTCTGACGAACACCGGGGAGCTGTTTTTT.

V usage is TRBV3-1 and J usage is TRBJ2-7; D possibly corresponds to TRBD2 (6 bases). V was pared by 1 base and J by 7 bases, with 14 bases between. Germline lookup yields CDR1 LGHDT and CDR2 YNNKEL (reference sequence). There are 14 residues in the CDR3. The CDR3 region is CASSQGIGGWEQYF. Written as DNA, the CDR3 is TGTGCCAGCAGCCAAGGGATCGGGGGTTGGGAGCAGTACTTC.

The chain recombines TRBV24-1 with TRBJ2-1; D remains unclear. The V and J ends lost 4 bases and 6 bases respectively, with 18 bases between them. The CDR3 runs 16 residues. Germline assignment: CDR1 KGHDR and CDR2 SFDVKD. The CDR3 here is CATSDRARFYANEQFF. The CDR3 region has the DNA TGTGCCACCAGTGACCGGGCGCGGTTTTATGCCAATGAGCAGTTCTTC.

This clonotype has a handful of counts. The V gene is TRBV10-3, the J gene TRBJ2-3; 9 nucleotides line up with TRBD2. After removal of 2 bases from V and 5 bases from J, the junction contained 8 bases not matched to a gene. Per the germline V gene, CDR1 is ENHRY and CDR2 is SYGVKD. The CDR3 contains 16 residues. CDR3 region: CAISEGQRAGGDTQYF. The CDR3 DNA reads as TGTGCCATCAGTGAGGGGCAACGAGCGGGAGGAGATACGCAGTATTTT.

This chain connects TRBV5-1 to TRBJ2-7, with TRBD2 as a possible D gene (6 bases). Germline loops: CDR1 SGHRS, CDR2 YFSETQ. V was pared by 4 bases and J by 2 bases, with 16 bases between. The CDR3 is 15 amino acids. CDR3 protein: CASSVSGHAAYEQYF. CDR3 sequence (DNA): TGCGCCAGCAGCGTTAGCGGACACGCGGCCTACGAGCAGTACTTC.

The V gene is TRBV7-3, the J gene TRBJ2-5; D is possibly TRBD1 (7 bases). The V gene's germline CDR1 is SGHTA and CDR2 FQGTGA. The CDR3 is made up of 18 amino acids. Between the trimmed V and J ends, which lost 2 bases and 5 bases, there was a span of 24 bases. The CDR3 bases are TGTGCCAGCAGCTTATTCCCCCAGCAGGGGGGCCCAAAGGAGACCCAGTACTTC. Protein sequence: CASSLFPQQGGPKETQYF.

This clonotype was counted many times. An end of the junction does not agree with germline; a read error may underlie this. V gene TRBV29-1 combines with J gene TRBJ2-7; D remains unclear. The CDR3 covers 12 residues. Per germline, CDR1 SQVTM and CDR2 ANQGSEA. CDR3 nucleotide sequence: TGCAGCGTTCTATCCAGCTCCCACGAGCAGTACTTC. As protein: CSVLSSSHEQYF.

This clonotype was observed at least ten times. The genes are TRBV6-2 or TRBV6-3 and TRBJ2-1, with a weak D call TRBD1 (5 bases). The CDR3 contains 16 residues. Germline V gives CDR1 MNHEY, CDR2 SVGEGT. V was clipped by 7 bases and J by 3 bases, with 19 bases between them. In DNA form, the CDR3 reads TGTGCCAGCAACCCTACGGCAGGGAAAGTCTACAATGAGCAGTTCTTC. It translates to CASNPTAGKVYNEQFF.

This clonotype was seen more than once but under ten times. This chain uses TRBV2 with TRBJ2-3; D remains ambiguous. Trimming cost V 7 bases and J 0 bases, with 17 bases left between them. The CDR3 runs 16 residues. Looked up from germline, CDR1 is SNHLY and CDR2 is FYNNEI. The CDR3 here is CASTDLTAISTDTQYF. In nucleotides, the CDR3 is TGTGCCAGCACTGACCTTACAGCCATTAGCACAGATACGCAGTATTTT.

The chain couples TRBV7-6 to TRBJ2-1; a weak D match, TRBD2 (6 bases). V lost 6 bases, J lost 12 bases, and 15 bases lay in between. Germline lookup yields CDR1 SGHVS and CDR2 FNYEAQ. The CDR3 contains 12 residues. The DNA of the CDR3 is TGTGCCAGCAGTCGGGCCGGGACTGCGCAGTTCTTC. Translated: CASSRAGTAQFF. The variable domain in full, completed from reference TRBV7-6 and TRBJ2-1, reads GAGVSQSPRYKVTKRGQDVALRCDPISGHVSLYWYRQALGQGPEFLTYFNYEAQQDKSGLPNDRFSAERPEGSISTLTIQRTEQRDSAMYRCASSRAGTAQFFGPGTRLTVL.

V gene TRBV20-1 combines with J gene TRBJ1-5; no clear D. CDR1 DFQATT and CDR2 SNEGSKA come from the germline V gene (reference sequence). The CDR3 is made up of 15 amino acids. Between the trimmed V and J ends, which lost 0 bases and 2 bases, there was a span of 11 bases. The CDR3 sequence: CSARDARTGNQPQHF. CDR3 DNA sequence: TGCAGTGCTAGAGATGCCCGGACGGGCAATCAGCCCCAGCATTTT.